The present entry profiles one T cell receptor (beta chain) with its context. Cells sorted as Tregs were CD4+, CD25+ and CD127-/low. The CDR3 contains 14 residues. With 5 bases removed from V and 0 bases from J, the gap between germline ends came to 8 bases. Germline V gene sequence: CDR1 SGHTA, CDR2 FQGNSA. TCRdb reanalysed the 5' RACE reads using MiXCR and keeps one entry per CDR3 protein. The sample has about 57,000 distinct CDR3 sequences, roughly 28% seen once. This sequence was found in a female donor with breast cancer. V is TRBV7-2 and J is TRBJ2-4, with D unclear. Material for sequencing was tumor-infiltrating Tregs sorted from the breast tumor. CDR3 sequence: CASSPTLAKNIQYF. The CDR3 DNA follows: TGTGCCAGCAGCCCGACCTTAGCCAAAAACATTCAGTACTTC.